The T cell receptor beta chain described here comes from a study of T cells after yellow fever vaccination. V lost 3 bases to trimming and J lost 3 bases; unmatched junction nucleotides: 7. The CDR3 consists of 16 residues. CDR1 is SGHDN, CDR2 FVKESK, per germline. TCRdb reprocessed the 5' RACE reads with MiXCR, giving one entry per CDR3 protein. In the table there are a few hundred thousand distinct CDR3 sequences, roughly 4.3% of which are singletons. The chain carries TRBV14 and TRBJ2-3; 9 bases are a match to TRBD1. This TCR derives from a man between 18 and 35 years old who received the YFV17D yellow fever vaccine. The input for sequencing was PBMCs, taken 5 days after the yellow fever booster vaccination. The CDR3 DNA reads TGTGCCAGCAGCCAGTTTCTGGGACAGGGAACAGATACGCAGTATTTT. Translated, it gives CASSQFLGQGTDTQYF.